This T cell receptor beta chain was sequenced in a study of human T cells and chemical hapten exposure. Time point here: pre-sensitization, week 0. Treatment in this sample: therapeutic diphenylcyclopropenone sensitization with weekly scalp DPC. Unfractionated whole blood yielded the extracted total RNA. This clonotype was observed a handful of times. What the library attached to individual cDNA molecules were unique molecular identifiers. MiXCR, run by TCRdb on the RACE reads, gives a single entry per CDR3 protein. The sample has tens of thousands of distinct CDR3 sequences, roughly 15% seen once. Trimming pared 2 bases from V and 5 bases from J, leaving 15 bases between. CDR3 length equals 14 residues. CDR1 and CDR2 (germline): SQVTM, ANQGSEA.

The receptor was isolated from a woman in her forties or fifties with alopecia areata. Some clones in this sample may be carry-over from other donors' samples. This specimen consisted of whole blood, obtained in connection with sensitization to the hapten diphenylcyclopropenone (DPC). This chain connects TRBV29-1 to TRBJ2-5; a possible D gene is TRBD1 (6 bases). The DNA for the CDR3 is TGCAGCGTTGAAACAGGGAGAAAGACGGAGACCCAGTACTTC. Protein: CSVETGRKTETQYF. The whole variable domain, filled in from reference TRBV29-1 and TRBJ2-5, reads SAVISQKPSRDICQRGTSLTIQCQVDSQVTMMFWYRQQPGQSLTLIATANQGSEATYESGFVIDKFPISRPNLTFSTLTVSNMSPEDSSIYLCSVETGRKTETQYFGPGTRLLVL.